Each of the 30 T cell receptor beta chains below was sequenced from the same sample in a study of blood T cell repertoires in COVID-19. Method: immunoSEQ multiplex PCR; TCRdb's copy keeps in-frame clones and lacks some. This sample has about 120,000 clones, with around 89% found just once. Source material: peripheral blood. The source is a woman aged 55-69 years with COVID-19, enrolled during active disease.

The chain uses TRBV27 and TRBJ1-4; D might be TRBD1 (6 bases). The CDR3 runs to 13 residues. Germline lookup yields CDR1 MNHEY and CDR2 SMNVEV (reference sequence). V shed 10 bases and J shed 7 bases, with 16 bases lying between them. CDR3 nucleotides: TGTGCCATCGGGAAACAGGGCTCTGAAAAACTGTTTTTT. Translating it yields CAIGKQGSEKLFF. Looking up the rest from reference TRBV27 and TRBJ1-4 gives the full variable domain: EAQVTQNPRYLITVTGKKLTVTCSQNMNHEYMSWYRQDPGLGLRQIYYSMNVEVTDKGDVPEGYKVSRKEKRNFPLILESPSPNQTSLYFCAIGKQGSEKLFFGSGTQLSVL.

This clone was detected only once. V gene TRBV20-1 combines with J gene TRBJ1-2; 11 bases map to TRBD1. Germline V gene lookup returns CDR1 DFQATT and CDR2 SNEGSKA (reference sequence). V was clipped by 4 bases and J by 14 bases; unmatched bases: 6. The CDR3 sequence is 11 residues long. The DNA for the CDR3 is TGCAGTGCTACGGGACAGGGGGAGGAAACCTTC. Translating it yields CSATGQGEETF.

This clone was recorded a few times. The J gene is TRBJ2-1, the V gene TRBV6-6, with D perhaps matching TRBD2 (5 bases). Germline assignment: CDR1 MNHNY and CDR2 SVGAGI (reference sequence). The CDR3 contains 14 residues. Trimming cost V 6 bases and J 4 bases, with 13 bases left between them. The CDR3 DNA reads as TGTGCCAGCAGGCCCCCAGCGGATTACAATGAGCAGTTCTTC. Protein product: CASRPPADYNEQFF.

CDR3 DNA sequence: TGTGCCAGTAGTACAGACCTTCAAGAGACCCAGTACTTC. This codes for CASSTDLQETQYF. The chain combines TRBV19 with TRBJ2-5; D uncertain. Germline V lookup: CDR1 LNHDA, CDR2 SQIVND (reference sequence). This CDR3 is built from 13 residues. V was trimmed by 4 bases and J by 2 bases, leaving 8 bases between them.

The chain combines TRBV2 with TRBJ2-3, with D possibly being TRBD2 (5 bases). CDR3 size: 13 residues. Trimming took 8 bases from V and 0 from J, leaving 9 bases between them. The germline V gene has CDR1 SNHLY and CDR2 FYNNEI. The CDR3 region is CASSRGSTDTQYF. The CDR3 DNA sequence: TGTGCCAGCTCCCGGGGTAGCACAGATACGCAGTATTTT.

V gene TRBV19 combines with J gene TRBJ2-7, with 8 positions matching TRBD1. With 5 bases clipped from V and 5 bases from J, the junction kept 5 bases outside the gene matches. Germline assignment: CDR1 LNHDA and CDR2 SQIVND (reference sequence). The CDR3 covers 13 residues. The CDR3 region has the DNA TGTGCCAGTAGTGCCTGGACAGGGCACGAGCAGTACTTC. It yields the protein CASSAWTGHEQYF.

The table lists this clone with a count of one. J is TRBJ1-2 and V is TRBV11-3; tentatively, D is TRBD1 (6 bases). The CDR3 spans 13 residues. Germline V lookup: CDR1 SGHNT, CDR2 YENEEA. Trimming pared 4 bases from V and 6 bases from J, leaving 12 bases between. This CDR3 reads CASSSGGQNGYTF. CDR3 bases: TGTGCCAGCAGCTCGGGAGGACAGAATGGCTACACCTTC.

The chain couples TRBV19 to TRBJ1-2; TRBD1 agrees at 9 bases. The CDR3 covers 15 residues. CDR1 and CDR2 from the germline V gene are LNHDA and SQIVND (reference sequence). V lost 5 bases, J lost 4 bases, and 8 bases stayed unmatched. DNA of the CDR3: TGTGCCAGTAGTGCCTCCGGGACAGGGCGCTATGGCTACACCTTC. Translation gives CASSASGTGRYGYTF.

The CDR3 sequence is CASSFRGLSYNSPLHF. The CDR3 nucleotides read TGTGCCAGCAGCTTTAGGGGGCTCTCCTATAATTCACCCCTCCACTTT. The chain employs TRBV5-6 and TRBJ1-6; 7 bases agree with TRBD1. J lost 0 bases, V lost 2 bases, and 2 bases had no gene match. The CDR3 covers 16 residues. Germline values: CDR1 SGHDT, CDR2 YYEEEE.

The V call is TRBV5-1, the J call TRBJ1-1; the match to TRBD1 covers 8 bases. From germline, CDR1 is SGHRS and CDR2 YFSETQ. The CDR3 extends over 15 amino acids. J was trimmed by 6 bases and V by 0 bases; bases with no gene match: 7. Written as DNA, the CDR3 is TGCGCCAGCAGCTTGGATCCAGGGGGCTCTTCTGAAGCTTTCTTT. Protein sequence: CASSLDPGGSSEAFF.

This clone appeared a single time. The chain joins TRBV5-1 to TRBJ2-7, with D perhaps matching TRBD2 (5 bases). Germline V CDR1 and CDR2: SGHRS, YFSETQ. The CDR3 consists of 13 residues. The V and J ends lost 0 bases and 7 bases respectively, with 11 bases between them. CDR3 sequence (DNA): TGCGCCAGCAGCTTGGCCGAGGGCGGAGAGCAGTACTTC. This translates into CASSLAEGGEQYF.

The gene calls are TRBV11-2 and TRBJ2-7; TRBD1 matches at 10 bases. The CDR3 contains 16 residues. The germline gives CDR1 SGHAT, CDR2 FQNNGV. J gave up 6 bases and V 4 bases, and 12 bases lay outside the gene matches. CDR3 sequence reads: CASSWRRTGGYSEQYF. The DNA of the CDR3 is TGTGCCAGCAGCTGGAGACGGACAGGGGGATACTCCGAGCAGTACTTC. Supplemented by reference TRBV11-2 and TRBJ2-7, the full variable domain reads EAGVAQSPRYKIIEKRQSVAFWCNPISGHATLYWYQQILGQGPKLLIQFQNNGVVDDSQLPKDRFSAERLKGVDSTLKIQPAKLEDSAVYLCASSWRRTGGYSEQYFGPGTRLTVT.

The J gene is TRBJ1-5, the V gene TRBV27; maybe TRBD1 (6 bases). V was cut by 3 bases and J by 1 base, with 10 bases left in between. Germline CDR1 is MNHEY and CDR2 is SMNVEV (reference sequence). This CDR3 is 15 amino acids long. CDR3 loop: CASSFSGGSNQPQHF. CDR3 DNA: TGTGCCAGCAGTTTTTCTGGGGGCAGCAATCAGCCCCAGCATTTT.

The V gene is TRBV30, the J gene TRBJ1-1; D is possibly TRBD1 (6 bases). The CDR3 runs 16 residues. The germline CDR1 and CDR2 sequences are GTSNPN and SVGIG (reference sequence). Trimming removed 2 bases from V and 5 bases from J, with 21 bases in between. The CDR3 DNA reads as TGTGCCTGGAGTAAAGTGGAAGGCAGGGGAGGGACTGAAGCTTTCTTT. Its translation is CAWSKVEGRGGTEAFF.

The J gene is TRBJ1-2, the V gene TRBV27; the D gene is possibly TRBD1 (5 bases). This CDR3 has 14 amino acids. CDR1 is MNHEY, CDR2 SMNVEV, per germline (reference sequence). Trimming removed 1 base from V and 4 bases from J, with 10 bases in between. CDR3 in DNA: TGTGCCAGCAGTTTATTGACAGCCACCTATGGCTACACCTTC. This codes for CASSLLTATYGYTF.

The rearrangement links TRBV27 to TRBJ1-2, with D hard to call. Germline-derived CDR1 and CDR2 are MNHEY and SMNVEV (reference sequence). The V gene lost 2 bases and the J gene lost 3 bases, with 7 bases spanning the gap. The CDR3 contains 13 residues. The CDR3 DNA sequence: TGTGCCAGCAGTTTAACATCAGACTATGGCTACACCTTC. This gives the protein CASSLTSDYGYTF.

V and J are TRBV3-1 (or the pseudogene TRBV3-2) and TRBJ2-5; perhaps TRBD2 as D (6 bases). Germline-derived CDR1 and CDR2 are LGHDT and YNNKEL (reference sequence). CDR3 length: 17 residues. V was pared by 4 bases and J by 5 bases, with 23 bases between. CDR3 sequence reads: CASSRRVSGSPGETQYF. In DNA, the CDR3 is TGTGCCAGCAGCCGTAGAGTTTCCGGGAGTCCAGGGGAGACCCAGTACTTC.

V and J are TRBV4-3 and TRBJ1-2; 11 positions agree with TRBD1. The CDR3 spans 15 residues. V was pared by 3 bases and J by 4 bases, with 4 bases of the junction left unmatched. The germline gives CDR1 LGHNA, CDR2 YSLEER. The CDR3 sequence is CASSQPGQGGYGYTF. CDR3 nucleotide sequence: TGCGCCAGCAGCCAGCCGGGACAGGGGGGCTATGGCTACACCTTC.

The chain is built from TRBV27 and TRBJ2-2, with 7 positions matching TRBD2. The junction had 6 bases not matched to a gene; V was cut back by 8 bases and J by 0 bases. Germline-derived CDR1 and CDR2 are MNHEY and SMNVEV (reference sequence). This CDR3 contains 15 residues. CDR3 nucleotide sequence: TGTGCCAGCGGACCGGGACTAACGAACACCGGGGAGCTGTTTTTT. Encoded protein: CASGPGLTNTGELFF.

V gene TRBV30 combines with J gene TRBJ1-1; D gene unclear. This CDR3 region has 14 residues. Germline CDR1 is GTSNPN and CDR2 is SVGIG (reference sequence). The germline V and J ends were trimmed by 3 bases and 7 bases, with 18 bases remaining between them. CDR3 sequence: CAWRLDSGHIEAFF. CDR3 nucleotides: TGTGCCTGGAGATTGGACTCAGGCCACATTGAAGCTTTCTTT.

The chain couples TRBV6-5 to TRBJ2-5; weak D call: TRBD1 (6 bases). The V end lost 2 bases, the J end lost 7 bases, and 14 bases lay between the germline ends. The V gene's germline CDR1 is MNHEY and CDR2 SVGAGI. The CDR3 spans 14 residues. This chain's CDR3 is CASSYKGDWGTQYF. DNA for the CDR3: TGTGCCAGCAGTTACAAGGGGGATTGGGGGACCCAGTACTTC.

The chain couples TRBV27 to TRBJ1-1; tentative D call: TRBD1 (5 bases). Germline-derived CDR1 and CDR2 are MNHEY and SMNVEV (reference sequence). Trimming stripped 6 bases from V and 0 bases from J, with 8 bases between. This CDR3 contains 13 residues. CDR3 DNA sequence: TGTGCCAGCAGACCCAGGGTGAACACTGAAGCTTTCTTT. It yields the protein CASRPRVNTEAFF.

The V call is TRBV7-2, the J call TRBJ2-7; tentatively, D is TRBD2 (5 bases). Germline V gene sequence: CDR1 SGHTA, CDR2 FQGNSA. There are 13 residues in the CDR3. Trimming removed 6 bases at V and 5 bases at J, with 14 bases between. The CDR3 DNA reads TGTGCCAGCAGTTCAAGGGCGGGCAACGAGCAGTACTTC. Amino acid sequence: CASSSRAGNEQYF.

This rearrangement joins TRBV9 to TRBJ1-2; weak D call: TRBD1 (6 bases). The V gene's germline CDR1 is SGDLS and CDR2 YYNGEE. V was shortened by 3 bases and J by 4 bases, with 13 bases between the two germline ends. This CDR3 comprises 14 residues. The CDR3 protein is CASSAPTGVYGYTF. The CDR3 coding sequence is TGTGCCAGCAGCGCCCCGACAGGTGTCTATGGCTACACCTTC.

V is TRBV9 and J is TRBJ1-3; the D is unclear. Trimming pared 4 bases from V and 4 bases from J, leaving 9 bases between. Germline V gene sequence: CDR1 SGDLS, CDR2 YYNGEE. CDR3 length: 13 residues. The CDR3 region has the DNA TGTGCCAGCAGCTTCGCACAGGGAAACACCATATATTTT. Translation: CASSFAQGNTIYF.

The genes are TRBV13 and TRBJ2-2; TRBD2 is a possible D gene (6 bases). V gave up 0 bases and J gave up 0 bases, with 11 bases separating them. This CDR3 has 17 amino acids. CDR1 PRHDT and CDR2 FYEKMQ come from the germline V gene (reference sequence). CDR3 region: CASSLGRASANTGELFF. CDR3 nucleotides: TGTGCCAGCAGCTTAGGCCGGGCTAGCGCGAACACCGGGGAGCTGTTTTTT.

V usage is TRBV14 and J usage is TRBJ1-5; D call uncertain. The V end was cut by 4 bases, the J end by 5 bases, with 9 bases between. CDR3 length: 13 residues. Germline assignment: CDR1 SGHDN and CDR2 FVKESK. CDR3 sequence: CASSLSTDQPQHF. The CDR3 coding sequence is TGTGCCAGCAGCCTTTCTACAGATCAGCCCCAGCATTTT.

The chain employs TRBV11-1 and TRBJ1-1; a possible D gene is TRBD1 (5 bases). The CDR3 contains 14 residues. Looked up from germline, CDR1 is SGHAT and CDR2 is FQDESV (reference sequence). Trimming took 4 bases from V and 4 from J, leaving 13 bases between them. Here the CDR3 reads CASSSSRGITEAFF. The CDR3 DNA reads as TGTGCCAGCAGCTCGTCCCGGGGGATCACTGAAGCTTTCTTT.

The chain recombines TRBV12-3 or TRBV12-4 with TRBJ1-2; D not certain. Trimming shortened V by 5 bases and J by 7 bases, and 11 bases separated the two germline ends. The CDR3 runs 12 residues. The CDR3 region has the DNA TGTGCCAGCAGTGCCCCGGGAGGTGGCTACACCTTC. Its translation: CASSAPGGGYTF.

Comment on this clone: Distinct nucleotide sequences in the sample also encode this CDR3. As DNA, the CDR3 is TGTGCCAGTAGTATAGGTCAGGGGAACACTGAAGCTTTCTTT. Translating gives CASSIGQGNTEAFF. This sequence joins TRBV19 and TRBJ1-1; D might be TRBD1 (5 bases). V lost 1 base to trimming and J lost 1 base, with 7 bases between them. The CDR3 totals 14 residues. Germline V gene lookup returns CDR1 LNHDA and CDR2 SQIVND (reference sequence).